Listed below are T cell receptor beta chains from one sample, sequenced in a study of graft-versus-host responses after intestinal transplantation. Antigens of these TCRs are unknown. TCRdb's table, derived via immunoSEQ multiplex PCR, lists solely in-frame clones and lacks some. The table includes 85,000 to 100,000 clones, roughly 90% detected once. The material sequenced was unstimulated CD8+ T cells sorted from spleen or lymph node cells, taken before transplant. The origin of the receptors is a human donor who was the organ donor for an intestinal transplant. The CDR3 runs from the conserved cysteine through the conserved F or W. Fields, in order: CDR3 protein, V gene, clone size, J gene. Rows may omit the clone size; those that give it use once, few, many or a size class.

CASSFTSGIVRVNEKLFF	TRBV7-9	NA	TRBJ1-4
CASRGGTEAFF	TRBV6-6	NA	TRBJ1-1
CASSTGKSGYTF	TRBV11-2	NA	TRBJ1-2
CASSLFGAYEQYF	TRBV5-8	NA	TRBJ2-7
CASSITRDTQYF	TRBV5-6	NA	TRBJ2-3
CASSNRGREGFYNEQFF	TRBV21-1	NA	TRBJ2-1
CASSPGSYTEAFF	TRBV6-5	NA	TRBJ1-1
CASSLGYQGWPGEQYF	TRBV5-5	NA	TRBJ2-7
CASSSEGQPQHF	TRBV7-9	NA	TRBJ1-5
CASSLATLIADSPLHF	TRBV7-9	NA	TRBJ1-6
CASTLVETSTDTQYF	TRBV4-2	NA	TRBJ2-3
CASSLDSASTEAFF	TRBV6-6	NA	TRBJ1-1
CASSTGTSGSSTAYEQYF	TRBV5-4	NA	TRBJ2-7
CASSLGDSGSLTDTQYF	TRBV27	NA	TRBJ2-3
CASSPPTSTGSYNEQFF	TRBV7-9	NA	TRBJ2-1
CASSYGGAAEAFF	TRBV28	NA	TRBJ1-1
CASSQQQPGTSGRHEQFF	TRBV4-2	NA	TRBJ2-1
CSVEDVRVGYTF	TRBV29-1	NA	TRBJ1-2
CASSGRDGGVETQYF	TRBV9	once	TRBJ2-5
CATSRGGEISYNEQFF	TRBV15	NA	TRBJ2-1
CASNLRGQETQYF	TRBV19	NA	TRBJ2-5
CASSLGENNEQFF	TRBV28	NA	TRBJ2-1
CASSLDHRGIGIYEQYF	TRBV11-2	NA	TRBJ2-7
CASSEPTGLGGEQYF	TRBV2	NA	TRBJ2-7
CASSALREMDTQYF	TRBV9	NA	TRBJ2-3
CASSSKYTEAFF	TRBV28	NA	TRBJ1-1
CASSSNSPQGNYEQYF	TRBV11-3	NA	TRBJ2-7
CASSLTGSNSLYF	TRBV5-4	NA	TRBJ2-5
CASSVAVHAYNEQFF	TRBV9	once	TRBJ2-1
CAWSIETLQGSRAEAFF	TRBV30	NA	TRBJ1-1
CATSSHQNQPQHF	TRBV15	NA	TRBJ1-5
CASSLYRVRYEQYF	TRBV28	NA	TRBJ2-7
CASSSRDSRNEQYF	TRBV5-1	NA	TRBJ2-7
CACWTSGSYEQYF	TRBV6-5	once	TRBJ2-7
CASSVQGSSGDIQYF	TRBV9	NA	TRBJ2-4
CASSLDNGESYTF	TRBV13	NA	TRBJ1-2